These T cell receptor beta chains were read from a single sample in a study of cytomegalovirus exposure and HLA in healthy donors. Measured with immunoSEQ multiplex PCR; TCRdb has only the in-frame clones, and not every one. Among approximately 150,000 clones listed, roughly 76% were seen once. Source material: PBMCs. The receptor set was obtained from a woman aged 30 to 39 in good health and CMV-seronegative. Each CDR3 is given with its conserved first and last residue. D genes are given only for firm matches. Some rows have no size entry. The others give once, few or many, or a class for an expanded clone.

NA TRBD1 TRBJ2-7 TRBV7-2 TGTGCCAGCAGCTCACGACAGGGGGTTGAGCAGTACTTC CASSSRQGVEQYF
NA NA TRBJ2-7 TRBV5-4 TGTGCCAGCAGACTCAGGGGCGGGTCGGACGAGCAGTACTTC CASRLRGGSDEQYF
NA NA TRBJ2-5 TRBV6-1 TGTGCCAGCCGGCCCCGGGGTCCAGAGACCCAGTACTTC CASRPRGPETQYF
NA NA TRBJ2-2 TRBV30 TGTGCCTGGAGTCTAGCAGCGGGCGGGGAGCTGTTTTTT CAWSLAAGGELFF
NA NA TRBJ2-7 TRBV5-4 TGTGCCAGCAGCTTGAGGAGGAGCTCCTACGAGCAGTACTTC CASSLRRSSYEQYF
NA NA TRBJ1-2 TRBV15 TGTGCCACCAGCAGAGACAGGGGCTATGGCTACACCTTC CATSRDRGYGYTF
few NA TRBJ2-3 TRBV6-6 TGTGCCAGCAGTTACTCGAGTGCGGGACGCACAGATACGCAGTATTTT CASSYSSAGRTDTQYF
few NA TRBJ1-1 TRBV29-1 TGCAGCGTTGAAGATCCCGCGACAACGAACACTGAAGCTTTCTTT CSVEDPATTNTEAFF
few NA TRBJ2-5 TRBV7-2 TGTGCCAGCAGCTCGCAGGGGACCCAGTACTTC CASSSQGTQYF
NA TRBD1 TRBJ2-2 TRBV25-1 TGTGCCAGCAGTGCTACAGGGGCCGGGGAGCTGTTTTTT CASSATGAGELFF
NA TRBD1 TRBJ1-5 TRBV5-6 TGTGCCAGCAGCGGGGGACAGGGAGGCAATCAGCCCCAGCATTTT CASSGGQGGNQPQHF
once NA TRBJ2-3 TRBV15 TGTGCCACCAGCAGAGTTACTCGTCAGGGCGAGAATACGCAGTATTTT CATSRVTRQGENTQYF
NA NA TRBJ2-7 TRBV2 TGTGCCAAAGGAGGGGGCGCGAGATACGAGCAGTACTTC CAKGGGARYEQYF
NA TRBD1 TRBJ2-3 TRBV29-1 TGCAGCGTTGCTACAGGGGCGACCACAGATACGCAGTATTTT CSVATGATTDTQYF
NA NA TRBJ2-1 TRBV5-1 TGCGCCAGCAGCTTAGCGGCTATCTCCTACAATGAGCAGTTCTTC CASSLAAISYNEQFF
NA TRBD1 TRBJ2-7 TRBV27 TGTGCCAGCAGTTTATCGGCGCTACAGGGGCTCTACGAGCAGTACTTC CASSLSALQGLYEQYF
NA NA TRBJ2-2 TRBV5-6 TGTGCCAGCAGCCCCGAGCCAGGGGCAAGCACCGGGGAGCTGTTTTTT CASSPEPGASTGELFF
once NA TRBJ2-5 TRBV7-2 TGTGCCAGCAGCCTACAGGGTGGAGAAGAGACCCAGTACTTC CASSLQGGEETQYF
NA TRBD1 TRBJ2-1 TRBV5-8 TGTGCCAGCAGCTACCGACAGGGCTCCTACAATGAGCAGTTCTTC CASSYRQGSYNEQFF
NA TRBD1 TRBJ2-7 TRBV7-9 TGTGCCAGCAGCTTAGGAGGGACAGGGAGGAACGAGCAGTACTTC CASSLGGTGRNEQYF
NA NA TRBJ1-1 TRBV11-2 TGTGCCAGCAGCTCCAACAGGGTCCGCATGAACACTGAAGCTTTCTTT CASSSNRVRMNTEAFF
NA NA TRBJ2-3 TRBV28 TGTGCCAGCAGCCCGATAGGGGCGGGGACCGGAACGCAGTATTTT CASSPIGAGTGTQYF
NA TRBD1 TRBJ2-1 TRBV9 TGTGCCAGCAGCCCCCGGGACAGGGGGGCCTACAATGAGCAGTTCTTC CASSPRDRGAYNEQFF
NA TRBD2 TRBJ2-3 TRBV4-1 TGCGCCAGCAGCCCAAACACGGGGGGAGTAGATACGCAGTATTTT CASSPNTGGVDTQYF
NA TRBD1 TRBJ1-4 TRBV5-1 TGCGCCAGCAGCCTAGGAGTGATCGGGACAGGGGGTGAAAAACTGTTTTTT CASSLGVIGTGGEKLFF
NA NA TRBJ2-5 TRBV25-1 TGTGCCAGCAGTGAATCTGGGGCGGGGCAGGAGACCCAGTACTTC CASSESGAGQETQYF
NA NA TRBJ1-2 TRBV6-5 TGTGCCAGCACCAGAGCGGCAGCGAGTGGGGGCTACACCTTC CASTRAAASGGYTF
NA NA TRBJ1-1 TRBV11-3 TGTGCCAGCAGCTTCCACAGGGCCACTGAAGCTTTCTTT CASSFHRATEAFF
NA TRBD2 TRBJ2-1 TRBV29-1 TGCAGCGTTGAGGGTCGGGAGGCCCCCCAGTTCTTC CSVEGREAPQFF
few NA TRBJ2-2 TRBV5-1 TGCGCCAGCAAGAGTAGCGGGAACACCGGGGAGCTGTTTTTT CASKSSGNTGELFF
NA TRBD2 TRBJ2-2 TRBV28 TGTGCCAGTGGGGGACTAGCGGGCCTCACCGGGGAGCTGTTTTTT CASGGLAGLTGELFF
few NA TRBJ1-1 TRBV10-3 TGTGCCACCGTATCAGAGTTGAAGGGGCCTGAAGCTTTCTTT CATVSELKGPEAFF
NA NA TRBJ2-1 TRBV21-1 TGTGCCAGCAGCAAAAAGAGGGGGCGGGTCGGAGCCCACTCCTACAATGAGCAGTTCTTC CASSKKRGRVGAHSYNEQFF
NA NA TRBJ1-2 TRBV7-2 TGTGCCAGCAGCTTACAAGCGGGAGATGGCTACACCTTC CASSLQAGDGYTF
NA NA TRBJ1-5 TRBV19 TGTGCCAGTAGTATAGACCACTTTGGCAATCAGCCCCAGCATTTT CASSIDHFGNQPQHF
NA TRBD1 TRBJ1-4 TRBV27 TGTGCCAGCAGTTTGTGGACAGGAGGGGAAAAACTGTTTTTT CASSLWTGGEKLFF
NA TRBD1 TRBJ2-2 TRBV6-4 TGTGCCAGCAGTGAAGAGAGACAGGGTCTAACCGGGGAGCTGTTTTTT CASSEERQGLTGELFF
NA TRBD2 TRBJ2-1 TRBV5-1 TGCGCCAGCAGCCTAGCGGGATATGACTACAATGAGCAGTTCTTC CASSLAGYDYNEQFF
NA TRBD1 TRBJ1-5 TRBV7-2 TGTGCCAGCAGCCGACAAGGACAGGGGGCTCGTCAGCCCCAGCATTTT CASSRQGQGARQPQHF
NA NA TRBJ1-6 TRBV7-9 TGTGCCAGCAGTACAGAGAGCTCCTATAATTCACCCCTCCACTTT CASSTESSYNSPLHF
once NA TRBJ1-4 TRBV11-2 TGTGCCAGCAGCTTAGATAAGATGGGGGGAAAACTGTTTTTT CASSLDKMGGKLFF
NA TRBD2 TRBJ2-3 TRBV7-3 TGTGCCAGCAGCCCCGGGACTAGCGGGAGGGTGGCAGATACGCAGTATTTT CASSPGTSGRVADTQYF
NA NA TRBJ1-1 TRBV18 TGTGCCAGCTCACGAGGGGGAGAAATGAACACTGAAGCTTTCTTT CASSRGGEMNTEAFF
NA TRBD1 TRBJ2-3 TRBV6-6 TGTGCCAGCAGTTACTCATCGGACAGGGGTGATACGCAGTATTTT CASSYSSDRGDTQYF
NA NA TRBJ2-7 TRBV7-2 TGTGCCAGCAGCTTAGGTCCAGGGGAGGGCTACGAGCAGTACTTC CASSLGPGEGYEQYF
NA TRBD2 TRBJ2-3 TRBV6-6 TGTGCCAGCAGTTACTCGGGGACTAGCTTAGATACGCAGTATTTT CASSYSGTSLDTQYF